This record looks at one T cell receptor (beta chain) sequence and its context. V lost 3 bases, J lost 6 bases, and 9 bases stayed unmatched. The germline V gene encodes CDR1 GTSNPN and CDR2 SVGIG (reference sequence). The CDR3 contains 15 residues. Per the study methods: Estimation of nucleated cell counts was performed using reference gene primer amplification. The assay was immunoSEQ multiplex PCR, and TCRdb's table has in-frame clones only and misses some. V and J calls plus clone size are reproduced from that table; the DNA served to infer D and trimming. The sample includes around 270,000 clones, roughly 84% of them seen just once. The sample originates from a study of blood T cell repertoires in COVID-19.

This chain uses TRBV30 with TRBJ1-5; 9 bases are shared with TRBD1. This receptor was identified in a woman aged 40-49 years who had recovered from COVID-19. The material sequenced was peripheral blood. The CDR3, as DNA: TGTGCCTGGAGCCCACCGGACAGGGGACTTCAGCCCCAGCATTTT. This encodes CAWSPPDRGLQPQHF.